The 2 T cell receptor beta chains below were found in one sample sequenced in a study of blood T cells in healthy people across ages. Together with a sample-barcoded 5' primer, a J-beta primer mix was included in a second PCR lasting 7 to 11 cycles. From the 5' RACE reads, TCRdb called clonotypes with MiXCR, one entry per CDR3 protein. This table holds 600,000 to 650,000 distinct CDR3 sequences, roughly 50% found once. The sample taken for sequencing was blood. The receptors were gathered from a man aged 60 to 69 in good health.

The genes are TRBV29-1 and TRBJ1-4; D is perhaps TRBD1 (5 bases). Trimming removed 7 bases at V and 5 bases at J, with 8 bases between. This CDR3 has 11 amino acids. CDR1 is SQVTM, CDR2 ANQGSEA, per germline. CDR3 DNA: TGCAGCGCCCGGGACAATGAAAAACTGTTTTTT. It yields the protein CSARDNEKLFF.

The chain couples TRBV4-1 to TRBJ1-4; no definite D call. The CDR3 length is 13 residues. CDR1 and CDR2 (germline): MGHRA, YSYEKL. V shed 3 bases and J shed 7 bases, with 9 bases lying between them. The chain's CDR3 is CASSHPQGEKLFF. The CDR3 DNA reads TGCGCCAGCAGCCACCCGCAAGGTGAAAAACTGTTTTTT.